This T cell receptor beta chain was recovered during a study of blood T cell repertoires in COVID-19. Study context: The origin of the acute and convalescent COVID-19 samples was the United States, Italy and Spain. Sample material is recorded as cDNA or gDNA derived from T cells, B-cell-depleted T cells, or PBMCs.

As originally analysed: Reference gene primer amplification yielded estimated nucleated cell counts. The protocol was immunoSEQ multiplex PCR, while the TCRdb copy is restricted to in-frame clones and leaves out a portion. Clone size and V and J calls were adopted from that table, with D and trimming inferred from the DNA. This table has about 180,000 clones, around 84% appearing once. Sequencing was done on a sample of peripheral blood. The source is a man aged 50-60 years with active or convalescent COVID-19.

The CDR3 DNA reads as TGTGCCACCAGCAGACAAAGGACTAGCAGGACGCAAGAGCAGTACTTC. Its translation is CATSRQRTSRTQEQYF. The chain has TRBV15 and TRBJ2-7; 8 bases match TRBD2. This CDR3 comprises 16 residues. The germline V gene encodes CDR1 LNHNV and CDR2 YYDKDF (reference sequence). After removal of 2 bases from V and 7 bases from J, the junction contained 13 bases not matched to a gene.